This T cell receptor beta chain was found in a study of CD8 T cells in ankylosing spondylitis. Whole-study results and caveats: Ankylosing spondylitis blood appeared to be characterized by a TCR beta motif of roughly eight highly homologous variants. In reactive arthritis synovial fluid and blood, some motif variants had been reported before. Clones linked with disease were CD8+ and fairly uncommon in the peripheral blood.

This clonotype showed up just a few times. The antigen is not known. The CDR3 is 16 amino acids. Germline V gene lookup returns CDR1 DFQATT and CDR2 SNEGSKA (reference sequence). Trimming cost V 1 base and J 5 bases; bases outside gene matches: 13. Construction of TCR beta libraries was performed using quantitative 5'-RACE with molecular barcodes. MiXCR was run by TCRdb on the 5' RACE reads, yielding one entry per CDR3 protein. The data hold 450,000 to 550,000 distinct CDR3 sequences, with approximately 5.3% observed a single time. The genes are TRBV20-1 and TRBJ2-5, with 7 bases fitting TRBD1. The specimen was blood, either unsorted or a sorted T cell fraction (not recorded which). The TCR originated in a male donor with ankylosing spondylitis. The CDR3 sequence: CSARGLGTAQGETQYF. DNA for the CDR3: TGCAGTGCTAGAGGGCTGGGGACAGCCCAAGGGGAGACCCAGTACTTC.